Listed here are 32 T cell receptor beta chains from one sample, sequenced in a study of neurological immune-mediated disorders. MiXCR, applied by TCRdb to the 5' RACE reads, yields one record per CDR3 protein. The sample holds fewer than 80,000 distinct CDR3 sequences; around 4.7% are singletons and the top ten take approximately 3.2%. The material sequenced was PBMCs. The source of these receptors is a woman between 45 and 60 years old with multiple sclerosis.

The sample holds many counts of this clonotype. This chain joins TRBV6-2 or TRBV6-3 and TRBJ2-1; tentative D call: TRBD2 (7 bases). Trimming shortened V by 0 bases and J by 6 bases, and 15 bases separated the two germline ends. The length of the CDR3 is 16 residues. Germline CDR1 is MNHEY and CDR2 is SVGEGT. The CDR3 region is CASSYSGGPSTNEQFF. In DNA form, the CDR3 reads TGTGCCAGCAGTTACTCGGGGGGGCCATCTACCAATGAGCAGTTCTTC.

This clonotype was observed many times. The chain carries TRBV29-1 and TRBJ2-1; no definite D call. Deletions cut 4 bases from V and 10 bases from J, with 20 bases between. In germline, CDR1 is SQVTM, CDR2 ANQGSEA. This CDR3 region has 14 residues. CDR3 DNA sequence: TGCAGCGTTGGCGTCGGGCCCCAAGGGATAGAGCAGTTCTTC. Translating gives CSVGVGPQGIEQFF.

This clonotype has more than one count but fewer than ten. The V call is TRBV6-5, the J call TRBJ2-1, with D unclear. This CDR3 is built from 11 residues. The V and J ends lost 7 bases and 7 bases respectively, with 8 bases between them. Looked up from germline, CDR1 is MNHEY and CDR2 is SVGAGI. The CDR3 sequence is CASTRNNEQFF. DNA of the CDR3: TGTGCCAGCACAAGGAATAATGAGCAGTTCTTC.

This clonotype was counted between two and nine times. The V gene is TRBV5-1, the J gene TRBJ2-1; D is unresolved. Germline V CDR1 and CDR2: SGHRS, YFSETQ. V was pared by 2 bases and J by 2 bases, with 11 bases between. The CDR3 loop spans 15 amino acids. CDR3 nucleotides: TGCGCCAGCAGCTTCAGTACTACAACCTACAATGAGCAGTTCTTC. Amino acid sequence: CASSFSTTTYNEQFF. Supplemented by reference TRBV5-1 and TRBJ2-1, the full variable domain reads KAGVTQTPRYLIKTRGQQVTLSCSPISGHRSVSWYQQTPGQGLQFLFEYFSETQRNKGNFPGRFSGRQFSNSRSEMNVSTLELGDSALYLCASSFSTTTYNEQFFGPGTRLTVL.

This clonotype appeared many times. The chain joins TRBV7-6 to TRBJ2-3, with 9 positions matching TRBD2. The V gene end was trimmed by 5 bases and the J gene end by 4 bases; junction bases not matched to a gene: 4. The CDR3 spans 14 residues. Germline-derived CDR1 and CDR2 are SGHVS and FNYEAQ. CDR3 sequence reads: CASSTRTSADTQYF. CDR3 nucleotide sequence: TGTGCCAGCAGCACCCGGACTAGCGCAGATACGCAGTATTTT.

This clonotype was counted many times. V and J are TRBV3-1 and TRBJ2-2, with a weak D call TRBD1 (5 bases). The CDR3 runs 15 residues. Trimming shortened V by 1 base and J by 5 bases, and 11 bases separated the two germline ends. Germline loops: CDR1 LGHDT, CDR2 YNNKEL (reference sequence). The CDR3 protein is CASSQVTGRTGELFF. Here the CDR3 DNA reads TGTGCCAGCAGCCAAGTTACAGGAAGGACCGGGGAGCTGTTTTTT.

This clonotype was found a few times. In nucleotides, the CDR3 is TGCGCCAGCAGCTTGGACACGTACAACTATGGCTACACCTTC. Translated, it gives CASSLDTYNYGYTF. J is TRBJ1-2 and V is TRBV5-1; no clear D. The germline V gene encodes CDR1 SGHRS and CDR2 YFSETQ. Trimming removed 0 bases from V and 2 bases from J, with 8 bases in between. There are 14 residues in the CDR3.

This clonotype was picked up many times. The chain uses TRBV15 and TRBJ1-1; weak D call: TRBD1 (6 bases). The germline gives CDR1 LNHNV, CDR2 YYDKDF (reference sequence). V was clipped by 0 bases and J by 1 base, with 9 bases between them. This CDR3 region has 15 residues. CDR3 coding DNA: TGTGCCACCAGCAGAGATCAGGGGCAGAACACTGAAGCTTTCTTT. Amino acid sequence: CATSRDQGQNTEAFF.

Many counts were recorded for this clonotype. V gene TRBV6-6 combines with J gene TRBJ2-7; D gene uncertain. Germline loops: CDR1 MNHNY, CDR2 SVGAGI (reference sequence). CDR3 size: 11 residues. The V end was cut by 4 bases, the J end by 7 bases, with 8 bases between. As DNA, the CDR3 is TGTGCCAGCAGTTCGTTCAGGGAGCAGTACTTC. Protein product: CASSSFREQYF.

This clonotype was detected ten times or more. The chain is built from TRBV6-2 or TRBV6-3 and TRBJ2-1, with D tentatively TRBD1 or TRBD2 (6 bases each). Germline V gene lookup returns CDR1 MNHEY and CDR2 SVGEGT. V was shortened by 7 bases and J by 4 bases, with 14 bases between the two germline ends. CDR3 size: 14 residues. In DNA, the CDR3 is TGTGCCAGCACCCGGGGGCCCCTGTACAATGAGCAGTTCTTC. Translated, it gives CASTRGPLYNEQFF.

This clonotype was counted only a few times. The rearrangement uses TRBV10-3 and TRBJ1-5; D is uncertain. V shed 2 bases and J shed 6 bases, with 8 bases lying between them. The CDR3 is 13 amino acids. Germline assignment: CDR1 ENHRY and CDR2 SYGVKD. CDR3: CAISEKEGQPQHF. The CDR3 nucleotides read TGTGCCATCAGTGAGAAAGAAGGTCAGCCCCAGCATTTT.

This clonotype was counted ten times or more. V usage is TRBV7-2 and J usage is TRBJ2-1; 7 bases agree with TRBD1. In germline, CDR1 is SGHTA, CDR2 FQGNSA. The ends lost 3 bases at V and 8 bases at J; junction bases unmatched: 4. This CDR3 contains 13 residues. CDR3 sequence reads: CASSLTGIHEQFF. The CDR3 DNA sequence: TGTGCCAGCAGCTTGACAGGGATCCATGAGCAGTTCTTC. The full variable domain, completed using reference TRBV7-2 and TRBJ2-1, is GAGVSQSPSNKVTEKGKDVELRCDPISGHTALYWYRQSLGQGLEFLIYFQGNSAPDKSGLPSDRFSAERTGGSVSTLTIQRTQQEDSAVYLCASSLTGIHEQFFGPGTRLTVL.

This clonotype was counted ten times or more. The V gene is TRBV29-1, the J gene TRBJ2-7, with a weak D call TRBD2 (5 bases). With 5 bases removed from V and 0 bases from J, the gap between germline ends came to 11 bases. CDR3 length: 13 amino acids. CDR1 and CDR2 from the germline V gene are SQVTM and ANQGSEA. DNA for the CDR3: TGCAGCGTTCCTAGCCCCAACTCCTACGAGCAGTACTTC. Its translation is CSVPSPNSYEQYF.

Ten or more counts support this clonotype. CDR3 in DNA: TGTGCCATCAGTGGGTCAACGGCCGGACAGGGGTATTCCGGGGAGCTGTTTTTT. It is translated as CAISGSTAGQGYSGELFF. V is TRBV10-3 and J is TRBJ2-2, with 9 nucleotides matching TRBD1. The ends lost 4 bases at V and 6 bases at J; junction bases unmatched: 15. Germline-derived CDR1 and CDR2 are ENHRY and SYGVKD. CDR3 length: 18 amino acids.

This clonotype was counted many times. The chain recombines TRBV14 with TRBJ2-2; D is uncertain. CDR3 length equals 15 residues. V lost 4 bases and J lost 6, with 15 bases in between. Germline CDR1 is SGHDN and CDR2 is FVKESK. The CDR3 DNA reads as TGTGCCAGCAGCCCAAGAATTAATTGGGCCGGGGAGCTGTTTTTT. This gives the protein CASSPRINWAGELFF.

This clonotype was detected ten times or more. J is TRBJ2-3 and V is TRBV5-1; D is perhaps TRBD1 (6 bases). Between the trimmed V and J ends, which lost 1 base and 4 bases, there was a span of 13 bases. CDR3 size: 15 residues. Germline lookup yields CDR1 SGHRS and CDR2 YFSETQ. The CDR3 sequence is CASSLRQGSPDTQYF. The CDR3 nucleotides read TGCGCCAGCAGCTTGCGGCAGGGGAGCCCAGATACGCAGTATTTT.

There are many counts of this clonotype. This chain connects TRBV4-1 to TRBJ2-7; no clear D gene. There are 11 residues in the CDR3. CDR1 is MGHRA and CDR2 is YSYEKL in the germline V gene. V was clipped by 0 bases and J by 10 bases, with 7 bases between them. The DNA for the CDR3 is TGCGCCAGCAGCCAAGATAGGGTCCAGTACTTC. It yields the protein CASSQDRVQYF.

This clonotype was found many times. V usage is TRBV5-1 and J usage is TRBJ1-1; possibly TRBD1 for D (6 bases). The CDR3 runs to 12 residues. V lost 5 bases and J 8 bases, leaving 13 bases between the germline ends. Per germline, CDR1 SGHRS and CDR2 YFSETQ. DNA for the CDR3: TGCGCCAGCAGATTTGACAGGACCGAAGCTTTCTTT. Its translation is CASRFDRTEAFF.

In this sample, this clonotype turned up many times. The chain uses TRBV6-2 or TRBV6-3 and TRBJ1-1; perhaps TRBD1 as D (6 bases). From germline, CDR1 is MNHEY and CDR2 SVGEGT. The CDR3 extends over 18 amino acids. V lost 3 bases and J 3 bases, leaving 23 bases between the germline ends. The CDR3 sequence is CASSYLEGGHRLDTEAFF. In nucleotides, the CDR3 is TGTGCCAGCAGTTATCTTGAGGGGGGCCATCGGTTAGACACTGAAGCTTTCTTT.

This clonotype was counted many times. The rearrangement links TRBV5-1 to TRBJ2-1, with 13 positions matching TRBD2. The CDR3 covers 15 residues. Germline V gene sequence: CDR1 SGHRS, CDR2 YFSETQ. V lost 4 bases and J lost 6; bases outside the gene matches: 4. CDR3 sequence: CASSGRTSGGNEQFF. The CDR3, as DNA: TGCGCCAGCAGCGGCAGGACTAGCGGGGGCAATGAGCAGTTCTTC.

This clonotype was observed many times. The chain uses TRBV5-1 and TRBJ1-2; D is unclear. The CDR3 contains 13 residues. Germline CDR1 reads SGHRS; CDR2 reads YFSETQ. The V end was cut by 5 bases, the J end by 4 bases, with 12 bases between. The CDR3 coding sequence is TGCGCCAGCAGTATCGGAGCCCTCTATGGCTACACCTTC. Its protein is CASSIGALYGYTF. Based on the CDR3 plus reference TRBV5-1 and TRBJ1-2, the full variable domain is KAGVTQTPRYLIKTRGQQVTLSCSPISGHRSVSWYQQTPGQGLQFLFEYFSETQRNKGNFPGRFSGRQFSNSRSEMNVSTLELGDSALYLCASSIGALYGYTFGSGTRLTVV.

This clonotype was recorded at least ten times. The V gene is TRBV6-6, the J gene TRBJ1-2, with TRBD1 matching over 7 bases. Germline CDR1 reads MNHNY; CDR2 reads SVGAGI (reference sequence). The length of the CDR3 is 14 residues. The CDR3 nucleotides read TGTGCAGCAACGGGACAGAGTGCTAACTATGGCTACACCTTC. Translating gives CAATGQSANYGYTF.

In this sample, this clonotype turned up many times. The junction departs from germline at one end; a sequencing error may be responsible. The chain has TRBV4-3 and TRBJ1-6; 9 bases are shared with TRBD1. CDR1 LGHNA and CDR2 YSLEER come from the germline V gene. This CDR3 is 16 amino acids long. CDR3 loop: CASSQDHGTGSSPLNF. The CDR3 coding sequence is TGCGCCAGCAGCCAAGATCACGGGACAGGGAGTTCACCCCTCAACTTT.

This clonotype was seen many times. The chain is built from TRBV20-1 and TRBJ2-2; D is unclear. CDR1 is DFQATT and CDR2 is SNEGSKA in the germline V gene (reference sequence). CDR3 size: 13 residues. The V end lost 7 bases, the J end lost 0 bases, and 9 bases lay between the germline ends. CDR3 sequence reads: CSGRKANTGELFF. CDR3 bases: TGCAGTGGACGGAAAGCGAACACCGGGGAGCTGTTTTTT.

At least ten counts were recorded for this clonotype. The rearrangement joins TRBV20-1 to TRBJ1-5; TRBD1 matches 8 bases. V lost 1 base and J lost 5; bases outside the gene matches: 7. The length of the CDR3 is 15 residues. Per germline, CDR1 DFQATT and CDR2 SNEGSKA (reference sequence). The DNA for the CDR3 is TGCAGTGCTAGAGTCCCCGGGGGACAGGATCAGCCCCAGCATTTT. It specifies CSARVPGGQDQPQHF.

This clonotype was detected many times. The chain carries TRBV28 and TRBJ1-2; the match to TRBD1 covers 10 bases. The CDR3 has 15 amino acids. Unmatched junction bases numbered 9, after V lost 6 bases and J lost 5 bases. CDR1 and CDR2 from the germline V gene are MDHEN and SYDVKM. This CDR3 reads CASRLMDRGNYGYTF. CDR3 bases: TGTGCCAGCAGATTGATGGACAGGGGGAATTATGGCTACACCTTC.

This clonotype was observed at least ten times. CDR3 residues: CASSGGRKETQYF. In DNA, the CDR3 is TGTGCCAGCAGTGGGGGACGAAAAGAGACCCAGTACTTC. V usage is TRBV6-5 and J usage is TRBJ2-5; D assignment may be TRBD1 or TRBD2 (5 bases each). The V gene lost 5 bases and the J gene lost 3 bases, with 10 bases spanning the gap. This CDR3 spans 13 amino acids. CDR1 and CDR2 from the germline V gene are MNHEY and SVGAGI.

This clonotype was counted between two and nine times. The V call is TRBV28, the J call TRBJ1-2; perhaps TRBD1 as D (6 bases). This CDR3 has 12 residues. V was cut by 3 bases and J by 8 bases, with 10 bases left in between. CDR1 is MDHEN, CDR2 SYDVKM, per germline. The CDR3 nucleotides are TGTGCCAGCAGTTTGGGGGCGCGGGGCTACACCTTC. Translated, it gives CASSLGARGYTF.

This clonotype was seen ten or more times. In DNA, the CDR3 is TGTGCCAGCAGCTTGCTGACAGGGACATACAATGAGCAGTTCTTC. It yields the protein CASSLLTGTYNEQFF. This chain joins TRBV7-9 and TRBJ2-1; 7 bases align to TRBD1. CDR3 size: 15 residues. Trimming at V came to 3 bases and at J to 4 bases, leaving 6 bases not matched to a gene. CDR1 and CDR2 from the germline V gene are SEHNR and FQNEAQ (reference sequence).

This clonotype was counted ten times or more. The V and J genes are TRBV4-3 and TRBJ2-1; D is perhaps TRBD1 (6 bases). V gave up 2 bases and J gave up 8 bases, with 16 bases separating them. Looked up from germline, CDR1 is LGHNA and CDR2 is YSLEER. CDR3 length: 15 residues. The CDR3 nucleotides are TGCGCCAGCAGCCAACCGGGTACAGGGACCCATGAGCAGTTCTTC. This encodes CASSQPGTGTHEQFF.

The chain links TRBV6-5 to TRBJ1-1, with 7 bases identical to TRBD1. V dropped 5 bases and J dropped 1; count of bases not matched to a gene: 4. This CDR3 is 14 amino acids long. In germline, CDR1 is MNHEY, CDR2 SVGAGI. The CDR3 is CASSQGQWNTEAFF. The CDR3 DNA sequence: TGTGCCAGCAGTCAGGGACAGTGGAACACTGAAGCTTTCTTT.

The CDR3 reads CASSLEQALEQFF. The DNA for the CDR3 is TGTGCCAGCAGCTTAGAACAGGCCTTAGAGCAGTTCTTC. V and J are TRBV7-6 and TRBJ2-1, with D maybe TRBD1 (5 bases). V was pared by 1 base and J by 10 bases, with 11 bases between. The CDR3 spans 13 residues. The germline V gene has CDR1 SGHVS and CDR2 FNYEAQ.